What follows describes a single T cell receptor (beta chain). What it binds is not known. This may come from a read error, since a much larger clone is one base off. As an off-target read in a library built for alpha chains, this beta chain has a frequency of little significance. CDR3 length equals 11 residues. Germline assignment: CDR1 MDHEN and CDR2 SYDVKM. Time point of the sample: sample taken at primary tumor resection. The cohort: over 65 early-stage, untreated non-small cell lung cancer patients. Whole RNA, which was extracted from tumor, nontumor lung tissue or frozen PBMC, was sequenced without any cell sorting. These data come from a study of spatial heterogeneity in lung cancer. Findings and limits, study-wide: Tumor mutation counts were tracked by expanded intratumoral alpha and beta TCR counts. Alpha chain coverage of tumor T cells was estimated at approximately 7%, and beta chain coverage at approximately 13%.

On each TCR cDNA molecule, a unique molecular identifier was present. TCRdb independently ran MiXCR on the 5' RACE reads; one entry per CDR3 protein. Altogether over 800 distinct CDR3 sequences are present, roughly 25% being singletons, with the ten largest covering over 15%. The chain uses TRBV28 and TRBJ2-3, with D uncertain. The sequencing here drew on lung tumor tissue, taken at surgery. This clonotype originated in a male donor with early-stage non-small cell lung cancer. In nucleotides, the CDR3 is TGTGCCAGCAGTTTCCCAGATACGCAGTCTTTT. It yields the protein CASSFPDTQSF. Full variable domain (remainder filled in from reference TRBV28 and TRBJ2-3): DVKVTQSSRYLVKRTGEKVFLECVQDMDHENMFWYRQDPGLGLRLIYFSYDVKMKEKGDIPEGYSVSREKKERFSLILESASTNQTSMYLCASSFPDTQSFGPGTRLTVL.